A selection of T cell receptor beta chains follows, all from one sample in a study of cytomegalovirus exposure and HLA in healthy donors. Sequencing was performed with immunoSEQ multiplex PCR; in TCRdb, only in-frame clones are kept and a portion is missing. This table holds fewer than 150,000 clones, approximately 88% found once. The sequencing sample was made of PBMCs. Every receptor here comes from a young man in good health and CMV-seronegative. CDR3s include the opening cysteine and the closing phenylalanine or tryptophan.

TRBV7-9	TRBJ2-5	CASSPTSTGEETQYF
TRBV30	TRBJ1-6	CAWSVQGSYSPLHF
TRBV4-1	TRBJ2-3	CASSQGASGRAADTQYF
TRBV7-2	TRBJ1-1	CASRHRQLMNTEAFF
TRBV4-3	TRBJ1-1	CASSQDYPVLAAFF
TRBV6-6	TRBJ1-5	CASMEGGQPQHF
TRBV5-1	TRBJ1-1	CASSQTSGQQNTEAFF
TRBV11-3	TRBJ1-4	CASSQRAQDNEKLFF
TRBV6-5	TRBJ2-5	CASSQRGTEETQYF
TRBV2	TRBJ2-3	CAGVLLAENTDTQYF
TRBV5-4	TRBJ1-1	CASSFGHPGEPTEAFF
TRBV28	TRBJ1-3	CASRTGSFGNTIYF
TRBV7-2	TRBJ1-2	CASSLDTGAGYGYTF
TRBV5-1	TRBJ2-5	CASRLGTSGSETQYF
TRBV29-1	TRBJ1-3	CSVAGRTAGNTIYF
TRBV28	TRBJ1-5	CASSLGGNNQPQHF
TRBV19	TRBJ2-6	CASSYFWGDSGANVLTF
TRBV5-1	TRBJ1-2	CASTPGAQGYGYTF
TRBV9	TRBJ2-1	CASSHPLHTGGPVNEQFF
TRBV7-8	TRBJ2-1	CASSLGRSEQFF
TRBV6-1	TRBJ1-5	CASREIRGGNQPQHF
TRBV28	TRBJ1-6	CASTHPWRQGGGSPLHF
TRBV7-9	TRBJ2-5	CASSLAGETQYF
TRBV5-1	TRBJ2-1	CASSYGLAGKQFF
TRBV5-1	TRBJ2-7	CASSGGTGRSYEQYF
TRBV6-5	TRBJ2-1	CASSYSGTVYNEQFF
TRBV7-2	TRBJ2-7	CASSLQGPTLAYEQYF
TRBV7-8	TRBJ2-7	CASSLTGLSSYEQYF
TRBV7-7	TRBJ1-2	CESDFMATGF
TRBV5-1	TRBJ2-7	CASSPTWSKVGEQYF
TRBV6-5	TRBJ2-7	CASSYSKQGDEQYF
TRBV30	TRBJ2-7	CAWSVLTSGVGEQYF
TRBV5-4	TRBJ1-4	CASSLDPGRGATNEKLFF
TRBV9	TRBJ1-2	CASSVTGTLTSYTF
TRBV5-1	TRBJ2-3	CASSLAQQGDTQYF
TRBV7-9	TRBJ2-7	CASSVISGLAGGTYEQYF
TRBV4-2	TRBJ2-1	CASSQGNSYNEQFF
TRBV27	TRBJ2-3	CASSFVFQGDTDTQYF
TRBV5-1	TRBJ1-4	CASSLFQGDEKLFF
TRBV14	TRBJ2-7	CASGEVVPAAKQYF